This TCR beta chain was documented in a study of blood T cell repertoires in COVID-19. Background on the study: The origin of the acute and convalescent COVID-19 samples was the United States, Italy and Spain. PBMCs, B-cell-depleted T cells, or T cells provided the cDNA or gDNA that made up the material.

Assay used: immunoSEQ multiplex PCR; TCRdb lists only in-frame clones, some missing. The sample holds about 69,000 clones; about four fifths are singletons and the top ten take over 45%. CDR3 size: 18 residues. Losses at the gene ends were 5 bases for V and 4 bases for J; bases not matched to a gene: 11. CDR1 MNHEY and CDR2 SMNVEV come from the germline V gene (reference sequence). The clonotype was recovered from a human donor in a cohort sampled during active COVID-19. The specimen sequenced was peripheral blood. The chain has TRBV27 and TRBJ2-2, with TRBD2 matching 12 bases. CDR3 DNA: TGTGCCAGCAGTCCGACGTCTAGCGGGGGGGCGGGCACCGGGGAGCTGTTTTTT. It encodes CASSPTSSGGAGTGELFF.